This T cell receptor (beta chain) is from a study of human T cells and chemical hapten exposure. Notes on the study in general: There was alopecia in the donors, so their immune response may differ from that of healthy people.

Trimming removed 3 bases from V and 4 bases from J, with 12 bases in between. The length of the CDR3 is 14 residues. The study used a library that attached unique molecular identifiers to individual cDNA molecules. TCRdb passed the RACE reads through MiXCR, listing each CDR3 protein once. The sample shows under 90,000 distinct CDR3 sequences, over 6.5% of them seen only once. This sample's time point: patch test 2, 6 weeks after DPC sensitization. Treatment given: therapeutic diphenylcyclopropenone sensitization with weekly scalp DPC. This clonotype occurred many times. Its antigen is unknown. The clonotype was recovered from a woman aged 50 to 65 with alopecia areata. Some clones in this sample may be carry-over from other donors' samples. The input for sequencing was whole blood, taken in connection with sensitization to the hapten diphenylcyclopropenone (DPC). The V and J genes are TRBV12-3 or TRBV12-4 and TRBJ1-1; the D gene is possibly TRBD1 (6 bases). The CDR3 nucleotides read TGTGCCAGCAGTTTCGCGCAGGGGAGCACTGAAGCTTTCTTT. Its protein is CASSFAQGSTEAFF.